One T cell receptor (beta chain) is described in this entry. This entry is derived from a study of cytomegalovirus exposure and HLA in healthy donors. Per germline, CDR1 WNHNN and CDR2 SYGVQD (reference sequence). V was pared by 3 bases and J by 2 bases, with 15 bases between. The CDR3 is 16 residues long. The protocol was immunoSEQ multiplex PCR, while the TCRdb copy is restricted to in-frame clones and leaves out a portion. The sample lists 130,000 or so clones; roughly nine tenths were seen once. The specimen was PBMCs. The TCR comes from a man in his thirties or forties in good health and CMV-seronegative. The chain has TRBV10-1 and TRBJ2-3; possibly TRBD2 for D (7 bases). The CDR3 DNA reads as TGCGCCAGCAGTGATGAGGGCGGGGGCTCCACAGATACGCAGTATTTT. It is translated as CASSDEGGGSTDTQYF.